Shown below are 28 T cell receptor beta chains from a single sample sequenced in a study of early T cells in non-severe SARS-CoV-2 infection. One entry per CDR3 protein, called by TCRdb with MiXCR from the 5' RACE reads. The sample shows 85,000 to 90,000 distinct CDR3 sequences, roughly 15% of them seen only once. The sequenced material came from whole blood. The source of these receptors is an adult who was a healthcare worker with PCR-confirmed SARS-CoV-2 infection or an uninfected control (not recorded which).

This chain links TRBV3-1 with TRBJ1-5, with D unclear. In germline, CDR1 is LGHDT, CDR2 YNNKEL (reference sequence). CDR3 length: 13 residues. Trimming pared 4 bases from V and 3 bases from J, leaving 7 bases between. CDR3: CASSRLVNQPQHF. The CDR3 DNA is TGTGCCAGCAGCCGCCTTGTCAATCAGCCCCAGCATTTT.

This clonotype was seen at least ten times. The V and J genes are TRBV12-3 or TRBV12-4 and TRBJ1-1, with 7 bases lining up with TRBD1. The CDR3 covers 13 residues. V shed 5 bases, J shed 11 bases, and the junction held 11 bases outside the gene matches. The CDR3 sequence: CASSPGTVARAFF. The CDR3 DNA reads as TGTGCCAGCAGTCCCGGGACAGTCGCGAGGGCTTTCTTT.

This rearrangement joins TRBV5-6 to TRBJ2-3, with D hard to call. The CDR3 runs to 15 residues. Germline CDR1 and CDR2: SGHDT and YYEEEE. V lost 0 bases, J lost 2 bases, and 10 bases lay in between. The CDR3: CASSLEVASTDTQYF. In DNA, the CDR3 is TGTGCCAGCAGCTTGGAAGTAGCCTCCACAGATACGCAGTATTTT.

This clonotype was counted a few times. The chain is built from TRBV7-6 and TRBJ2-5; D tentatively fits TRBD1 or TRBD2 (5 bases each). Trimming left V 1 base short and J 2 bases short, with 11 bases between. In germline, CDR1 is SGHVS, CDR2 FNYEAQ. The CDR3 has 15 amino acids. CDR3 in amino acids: CASSLEGTHQETQYF. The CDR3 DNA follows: TGTGCCAGCAGCTTAGAAGGGACGCATCAAGAGACCCAGTACTTC.

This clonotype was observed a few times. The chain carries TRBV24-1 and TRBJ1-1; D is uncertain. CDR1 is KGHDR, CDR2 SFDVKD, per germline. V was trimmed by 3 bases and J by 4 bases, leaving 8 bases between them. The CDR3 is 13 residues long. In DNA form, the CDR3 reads TGTGCCACCAGTGATGCCCCTTTCACTGAAGCTTTCTTT. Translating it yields CATSDAPFTEAFF.

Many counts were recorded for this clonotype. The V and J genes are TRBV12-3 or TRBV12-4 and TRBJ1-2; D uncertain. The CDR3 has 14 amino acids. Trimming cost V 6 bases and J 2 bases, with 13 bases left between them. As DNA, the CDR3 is TGTGCCAGCAGGACCAGGCGGGGAAACTATGGCTACACCTTC. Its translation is CASRTRRGNYGYTF.

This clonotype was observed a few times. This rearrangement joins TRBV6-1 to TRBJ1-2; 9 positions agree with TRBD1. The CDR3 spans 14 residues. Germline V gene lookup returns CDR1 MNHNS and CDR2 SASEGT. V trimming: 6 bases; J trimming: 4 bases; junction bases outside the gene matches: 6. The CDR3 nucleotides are TGTGCCAGCAGGGGGACAGGGAGTACCTATGGCTACACCTTC. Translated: CASRGTGSTYGYTF.

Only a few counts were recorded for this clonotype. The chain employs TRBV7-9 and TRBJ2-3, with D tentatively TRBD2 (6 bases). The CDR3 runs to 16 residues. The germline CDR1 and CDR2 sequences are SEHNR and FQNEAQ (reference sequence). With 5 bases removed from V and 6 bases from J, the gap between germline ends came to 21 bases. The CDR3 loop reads CASSPRLGARPDTQYF. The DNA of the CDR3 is TGTGCCAGCAGCCCTCGACTAGGGGCCCGCCCGGATACGCAGTATTTT. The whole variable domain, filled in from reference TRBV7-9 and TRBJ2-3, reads DTGVSQNPRHKITKRGQNVTFRCDPISEHNRLYWYRQTLGQGPEFLTYFQNEAQLEKSRLLSDRFSAERPKGSFSTLEIQRTEQGDSAMYLCASSPRLGARPDTQYFGPGTRLTVL.

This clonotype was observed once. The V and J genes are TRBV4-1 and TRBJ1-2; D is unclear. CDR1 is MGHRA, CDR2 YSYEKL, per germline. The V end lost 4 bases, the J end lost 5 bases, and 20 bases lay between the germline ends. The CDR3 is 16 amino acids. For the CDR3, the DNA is TGCGCCAGCAGCCTATCGATGACGGGGAGCAATTATGGCTACACCTTC. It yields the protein CASSLSMTGSNYGYTF.

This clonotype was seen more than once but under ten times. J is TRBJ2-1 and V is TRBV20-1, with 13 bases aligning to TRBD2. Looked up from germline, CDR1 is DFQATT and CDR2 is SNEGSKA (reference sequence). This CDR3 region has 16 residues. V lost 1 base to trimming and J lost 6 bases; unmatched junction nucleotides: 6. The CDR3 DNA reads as TGCAGTGCTAGAGGGGGGACTAGCGGGGAGCCCAATGAGCAGTTCTTC. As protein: CSARGGTSGEPNEQFF.

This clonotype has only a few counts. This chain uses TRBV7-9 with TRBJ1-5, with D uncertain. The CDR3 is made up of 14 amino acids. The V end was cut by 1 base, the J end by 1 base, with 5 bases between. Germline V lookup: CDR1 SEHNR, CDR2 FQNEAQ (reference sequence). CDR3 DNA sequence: TGTGCCAGCAGCTTAGGAGAGAGCAATCAGCCCCAGCATTTT. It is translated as CASSLGESNQPQHF.

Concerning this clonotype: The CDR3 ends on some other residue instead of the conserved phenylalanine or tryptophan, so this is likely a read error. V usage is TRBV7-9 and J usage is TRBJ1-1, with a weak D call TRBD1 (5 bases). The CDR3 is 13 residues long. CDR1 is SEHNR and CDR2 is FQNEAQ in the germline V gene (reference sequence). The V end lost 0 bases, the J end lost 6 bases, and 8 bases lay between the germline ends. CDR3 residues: CASSLASTAEAFL. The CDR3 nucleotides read TGTGCCAGCAGCTTAGCTTCGACAGCTGAAGCTTTCCTT.

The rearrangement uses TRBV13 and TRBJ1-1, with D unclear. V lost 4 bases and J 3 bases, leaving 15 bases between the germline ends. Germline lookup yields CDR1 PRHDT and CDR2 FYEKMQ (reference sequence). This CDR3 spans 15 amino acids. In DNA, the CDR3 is TGTGCCAGCAGCTCCTCTCCTTCGGGGTACACTGAAGCTTTCTTT. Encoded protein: CASSSSPSGYTEAFF.

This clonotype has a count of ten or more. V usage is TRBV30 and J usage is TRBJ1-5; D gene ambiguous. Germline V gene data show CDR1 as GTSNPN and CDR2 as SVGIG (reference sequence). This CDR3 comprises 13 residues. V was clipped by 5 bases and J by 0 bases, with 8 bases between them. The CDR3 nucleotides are TGTGCCTGGTCTAGGGATAGCAATCAGCCCCAGCATTTT. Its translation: CAWSRDSNQPQHF.

This CDR3 is CASSQAPGLPGGGYTF. The CDR3 region has the DNA TGTGCCAGCAGCCAAGCGCCGGGACTGCCTGGGGGTGGCTACACCTTC. The rearrangement joins TRBV3-1 to TRBJ1-2; D is perhaps TRBD1 (5 bases). V gave up 1 base and J gave up 7 bases, with 19 bases separating them. Germline lookup yields CDR1 LGHDT and CDR2 YNNKEL (reference sequence). The CDR3 consists of 16 residues.

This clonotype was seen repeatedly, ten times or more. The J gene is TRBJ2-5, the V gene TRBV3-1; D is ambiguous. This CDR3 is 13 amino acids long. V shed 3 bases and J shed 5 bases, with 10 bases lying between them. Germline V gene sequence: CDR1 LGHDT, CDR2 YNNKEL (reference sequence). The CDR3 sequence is CASSHNKAETQYF. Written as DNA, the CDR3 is TGTGCCAGCAGCCATAATAAGGCGGAGACCCAGTACTTC.

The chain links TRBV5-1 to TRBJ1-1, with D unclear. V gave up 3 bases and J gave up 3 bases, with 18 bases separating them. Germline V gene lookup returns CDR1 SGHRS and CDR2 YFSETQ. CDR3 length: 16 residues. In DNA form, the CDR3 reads TGCGCCAGCAGCTCCTGGTCGAGTGGGGATGACACTGAAGCTTTCTTT. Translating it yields CASSSWSSGDDTEAFF.

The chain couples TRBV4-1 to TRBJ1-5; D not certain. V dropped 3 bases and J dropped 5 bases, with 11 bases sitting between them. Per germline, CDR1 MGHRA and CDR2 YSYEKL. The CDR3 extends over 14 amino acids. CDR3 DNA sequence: TGCGCCAGCAGCCATTTCGCCTCCGATCAGCCCCAGCATTTT. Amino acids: CASSHFASDQPQHF.

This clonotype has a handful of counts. The CDR3 loop reads CASSLNYGHLHF. CDR3 nucleotide sequence: TGTGCCAGCAGTTTAAATTACGGGCACCTCCACTTT. This chain links TRBV27 with TRBJ1-6; D is ambiguous. From germline, CDR1 is MNHEY and CDR2 SMNVEV (reference sequence). V shed 2 bases and J shed 15 bases, with 11 bases lying between them. This CDR3 region has 12 residues.

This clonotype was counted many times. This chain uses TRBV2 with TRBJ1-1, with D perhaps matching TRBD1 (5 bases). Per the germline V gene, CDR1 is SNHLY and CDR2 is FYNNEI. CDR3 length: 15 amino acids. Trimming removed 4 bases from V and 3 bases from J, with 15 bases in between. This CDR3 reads CASSVLGQAHTEAFF. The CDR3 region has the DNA TGTGCCAGCAGTGTTTTGGGGCAGGCCCACACTGAAGCTTTCTTT.

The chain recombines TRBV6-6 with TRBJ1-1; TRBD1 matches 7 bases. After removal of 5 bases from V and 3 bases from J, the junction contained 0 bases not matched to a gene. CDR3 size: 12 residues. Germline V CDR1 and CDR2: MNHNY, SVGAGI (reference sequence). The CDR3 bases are TGTGCCAGCAGTACAGGGGACACTGAAGCTTTCTTT. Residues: CASSTGDTEAFF.

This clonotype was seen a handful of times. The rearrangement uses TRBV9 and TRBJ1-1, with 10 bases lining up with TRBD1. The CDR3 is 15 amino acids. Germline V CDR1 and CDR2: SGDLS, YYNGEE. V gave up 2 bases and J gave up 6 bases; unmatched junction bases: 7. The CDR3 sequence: CASSVGQGSRAEAFF. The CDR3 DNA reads TGTGCCAGCAGCGTGGGACAGGGGAGTAGGGCTGAAGCTTTCTTT.

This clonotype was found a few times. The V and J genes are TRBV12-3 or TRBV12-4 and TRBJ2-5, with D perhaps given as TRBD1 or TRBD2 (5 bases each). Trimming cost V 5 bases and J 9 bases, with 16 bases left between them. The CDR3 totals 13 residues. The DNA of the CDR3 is TGTGCCAGCAGTGGGGGAGTAAACACCCCCCAGTACTTC. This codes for CASSGGVNTPQYF.

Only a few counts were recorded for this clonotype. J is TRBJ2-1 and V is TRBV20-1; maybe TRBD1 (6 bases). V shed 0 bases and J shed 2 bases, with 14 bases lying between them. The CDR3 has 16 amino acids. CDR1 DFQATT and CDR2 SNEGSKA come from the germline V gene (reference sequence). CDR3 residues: CSARDRVQGAYNEQFF. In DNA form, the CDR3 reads TGCAGTGCTAGAGATCGAGTACAGGGAGCCTACAATGAGCAGTTCTTC.

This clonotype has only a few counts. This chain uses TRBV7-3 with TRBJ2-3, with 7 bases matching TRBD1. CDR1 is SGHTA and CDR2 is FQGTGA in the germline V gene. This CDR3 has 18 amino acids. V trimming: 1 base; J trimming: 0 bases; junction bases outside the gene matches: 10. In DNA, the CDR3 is TGTGCCAGCAGCTTAAAGGCCAGGGGGATATCTAGCACAGATACGCAGTATTTT. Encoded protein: CASSLKARGISSTDTQYF.

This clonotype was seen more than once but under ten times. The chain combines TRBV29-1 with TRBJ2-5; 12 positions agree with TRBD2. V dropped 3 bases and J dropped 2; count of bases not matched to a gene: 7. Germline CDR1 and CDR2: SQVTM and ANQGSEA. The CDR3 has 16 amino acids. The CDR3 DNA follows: TGCAGCGTTGAGGGACTAGCGGGCCCCGAACAAGAGACCCAGTACTTC. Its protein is CSVEGLAGPEQETQYF.

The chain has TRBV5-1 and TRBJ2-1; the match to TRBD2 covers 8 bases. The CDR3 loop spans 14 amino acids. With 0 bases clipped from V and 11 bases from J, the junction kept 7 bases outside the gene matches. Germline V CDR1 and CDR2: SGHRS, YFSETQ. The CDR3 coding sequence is TGCGCCAGCAGCTTGGAGGGACTAGGCCCTAAGCAGTTCTTC. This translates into CASSLEGLGPKQFF. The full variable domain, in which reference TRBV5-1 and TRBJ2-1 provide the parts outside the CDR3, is KAGVTQTPRYLIKTRGQQVTLSCSPISGHRSVSWYQQTPGQGLQFLFEYFSETQRNKGNFPGRFSGRQFSNSRSEMNVSTLELGDSALYLCASSLEGLGPKQFFGPGTRLTVL.

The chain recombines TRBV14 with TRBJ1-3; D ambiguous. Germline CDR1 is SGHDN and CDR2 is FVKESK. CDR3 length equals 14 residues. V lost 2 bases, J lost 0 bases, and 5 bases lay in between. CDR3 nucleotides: TGTGCCAGCAGCCAACAGAGCTCTGGAAACACCATATATTTT. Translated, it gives CASSQQSSGNTIYF.